Each of the 4 T cell receptor beta chains below was sequenced from the same sample in a study of T cell clusters in autoimmune cytopenias. TRB was amplified from roughly 250 ng of peripheral blood genomic DNA per sample. Multiplex touch-down PCR amplified TRB using TRB-A and TRB-B pools in one tube. TCRdb reprocessed the multiplex PCR reads, with one entry per CDR3 protein and no DNA. The sample data list some 11,000 distinct CDR3 sequences. Sequencing was done on a sample of peripheral blood. The receptors were gathered from a human donor with an autoimmune cytopenia or autoimmune hepatitis (not recorded which).

V and J are TRBV5-1 and TRBJ2-1. The V gene's germline CDR1 is SGHRS and CDR2 YFSETQ. The CDR3 is made up of 13 amino acids. The CDR3 spells CASSLNTYNEQFF.

The chain recombines TRBV19 with TRBJ2-1; TCRdb's D call, TRBD1, is unchecked because there is no DNA. The CDR3 contains 16 residues. Germline CDR1 and CDR2: LNHDA and SQIVND (reference sequence). Here the CDR3 reads CASSSSGAPTYNEQFF.

The chain couples TRBV5-5 to TRBJ2-3; with no DNA, the TCRdb D assignment of TRBD1 cannot be verified. Germline V lookup: CDR1 SGHKS, CDR2 YYEKEE (reference sequence). There are 15 residues in the CDR3. Here the CDR3 reads CASSSRDRGIYTQYF.

According to its frequency, this clonotype is medium-sized. V gene TRBV29-1 combines with J gene TRBJ2-5. Germline V lookup: CDR1 SQVTM, CDR2 ANQGSEA. The CDR3 is made up of 12 amino acids. The chain's CDR3 is CSGMRVQETQYF.